A single TCR beta chain is shown here with its context. Autoimmune disease history or systemic immunosuppression led to patients being barred. Method: immunoSEQ multiplex PCR; TCRdb's copy keeps in-frame clones and lacks some. Seen here are about 50,000 clones, roughly 80% observed once, and the top ten hold roughly 3.9%. The data stem from a study of OX40 agonist ivuxolimab in advanced cancers. Study summary: The treatment was a fully human IgG2 OX40 agonist, ivuxolimab.

CDR1 and CDR2 from the germline V gene are MNHEY and SMNVEV (reference sequence). The CDR3 sequence is 14 residues long. The V end was cut by 4 bases, the J end by 3 bases, with 10 bases between. The source was CD4+ or CD8+ T cells sorted from blood, collected in a trial of the OX40 agonist ivuxolimab. The receptor's source is an adult with an advanced solid tumor such as melanoma, head and neck, liver or kidney cancer. The chain recombines TRBV27 with TRBJ1-3, with D maybe TRBD1 (6 bases). As DNA, the CDR3 is TGTGCCAGCAGTTCATTCAGGGGTGGAAACACCATATATTTT. It is translated as CASSSFRGGNTIYF.